What follows are 28 T cell receptor beta chains derived from one specimen sequenced in a study of T cell responses to AZD1222 COVID-19 vaccine. The repertoire was sequenced with immunoSEQ multiplex PCR; TCRdb's copy has only in-frame clones and lacks some. Seen here are around 190,000 clones, 80% to 95% observed once, and the top ten hold 1% to 1.5%. The material sequenced was peripheral blood, taken on day 0 of AZD1222 vaccination. The receptor source for this set is an adult in good health.

V and J are TRBV7-2 and TRBJ1-6; no definite D call. V lost 3 bases, J lost 1 base, and 7 bases lay in between. Germline CDR1 is SGHTA and CDR2 is FQGNSA. This CDR3 is built from 15 residues. CDR3 sequence reads: CASSFMGSYNSPLHF. The CDR3 nucleotides read TGTGCCAGCAGCTTTATGGGATCCTATAATTCACCCCTCCACTTT.

The chain has TRBV7-9 and TRBJ1-2; D is possibly TRBD1 (5 bases). The germline CDR1 and CDR2 sequences are SEHNR and FQNEAQ (reference sequence). CDR3 size: 13 residues. V lost 5 bases to trimming and J lost 7 bases, with 14 bases between them. The CDR3, as DNA: TGTGCCAGCAGCCCCGGTGCCGACAGTGGCTACACCTTC. It encodes CASSPGADSGYTF. Filled out from reference TRBV7-9 and TRBJ1-2, the complete variable domain reads DTGVSQNPRHKITKRGQNVTFRCDPISEHNRLYWYRQTLGQGPEFLTYFQNEAQLEKSRLLSDRFSAERPKGSFSTLEIQRTEQGDSAMYLCASSPGADSGYTFGSGTRLTVV.

A single count supports this clone. V gene TRBV12-3 or TRBV12-4 combines with J gene TRBJ1-6; D is uncertain. The CDR3 extends over 13 amino acids. V was clipped by 1 base and J by 12 bases, with 10 bases between them. This CDR3 is CASSLDSQEPLHF. CDR3 bases: TGTGCCAGCAGTTTAGATTCTCAGGAACCCCTCCACTTT.

The chain joins TRBV5-1 to TRBJ2-7; 8 bases match TRBD1. The junction had 9 bases not matched to a gene; V was cut back by 4 bases and J by 0 bases. This CDR3 has 16 amino acids. Germline lookup yields CDR1 SGHRS and CDR2 YFSETQ. CDR3 loop: CASSPQWTGSSYEQYF. CDR3 sequence (DNA): TGCGCCAGCAGCCCTCAATGGACAGGGAGCTCCTACGAGCAGTACTTC.

V gene TRBV12-3 or TRBV12-4 combines with J gene TRBJ1-3; D call uncertain. The length of the CDR3 is 13 residues. V was cut by 1 base and J by 12 bases, with 13 bases left in between. The CDR3 reads CASSLGAQLGIYF. The CDR3 DNA reads as TGTGCCAGCAGTTTAGGCGCTCAGCTGGGCATATATTTT.

This clone was seen a handful of times. The chain couples TRBV27 to TRBJ2-7; a weak D match, TRBD2 (5 bases). Trimming removed 2 bases at V and 0 bases at J, with 11 bases between. This CDR3 has 15 amino acids. Per the germline V gene, CDR1 is MNHEY and CDR2 is SMNVEV (reference sequence). The CDR3 protein is CASSLREGSSYEQYF. CDR3 bases: TGTGCCAGCAGTTTAAGGGAAGGGAGCTCCTACGAGCAGTACTTC.

This chain uses TRBV27 with TRBJ1-5; perhaps TRBD1 as D (6 bases). CDR3 length equals 15 residues. Germline V lookup: CDR1 MNHEY, CDR2 SMNVEV (reference sequence). The germline V and J ends were trimmed by 4 bases and 2 bases, with 12 bases remaining between them. CDR3 sequence reads: CASSSRQVGNQPQHF. The CDR3 DNA follows: TGTGCCAGCAGTTCCCGACAGGTGGGCAATCAGCCCCAGCATTTT.

The table lists this clone with a count of one. The chain is built from TRBV25-1 and TRBJ2-5, with D possibly matching TRBD1 (6 bases). Trimming took off 2 bases at V and 0 bases at J, with 13 bases between the two ends. The length of the CDR3 is 16 residues. Germline V CDR1 and CDR2: MGHDK, SYGVNS. The CDR3 sequence is CASSERRQVYQETQYF. In nucleotides, the CDR3 is TGTGCCAGCAGTGAAAGGAGACAGGTGTACCAAGAGACCCAGTACTTC.

The genes are TRBV7-2 and TRBJ1-2; unclear D gene. V lost 4 bases, J lost 0 bases, and 9 bases lay in between. This CDR3 is 14 amino acids long. The germline gives CDR1 SGHTA, CDR2 FQGNSA. The CDR3, as DNA: TGTGCCAGCAGCTCCAATTGGCCTAACTATGGCTACACCTTC. Translating it yields CASSSNWPNYGYTF.

V usage is TRBV7-3 and J usage is TRBJ2-5; D not resolved. Trimming pared 0 bases from V and 2 bases from J, leaving 4 bases between. This CDR3 is built from 13 residues. CDR1 and CDR2 from the germline V gene are SGHTA and FQGTGA. CDR3 sequence: CASSLTFQETQYF. DNA of the CDR3: TGTGCCAGCAGCTTAACCTTTCAAGAGACCCAGTACTTC.

The V call is TRBV18, the J call TRBJ1-1; D is unclear. The CDR3 extends over 15 amino acids. Germline V lookup: CDR1 KGHSH, CDR2 LQKENI. Trimming pared 2 bases from V and 4 bases from J, leaving 14 bases between. The DNA for the CDR3 is TGTGCCAGCTCACCATCGACCGGCGTTGGCACTGAAGCTTTCTTT. It codes for CASSPSTGVGTEAFF. Supplemented by reference TRBV18 and TRBJ1-1, the full variable domain reads NAGVMQNPRHLVRRRGQEARLRCSPMKGHSHVYWYRQLPEEGLKFMVYLQKENIIDESGMPKERFSAEFPKEGPSILRIQQVVRGDSAAYFCASSPSTGVGTEAFFGQGTRLTVV.

The rearrangement uses TRBV18 and TRBJ2-1; perhaps D is TRBD1 or TRBD2 (5 bases each). CDR3 length: 13 amino acids. Looked up from germline, CDR1 is KGHSH and CDR2 is LQKENI. V dropped 2 bases and J dropped 8 bases, with 10 bases sitting between them. CDR3 residues: CASSPGTPDEQFF. In DNA form, the CDR3 reads TGTGCCAGCTCACCAGGGACGCCGGATGAGCAGTTCTTC.

This clone was detected only once. The V gene is TRBV6-5, the J gene TRBJ1-5; the D gene is possibly TRBD1 (5 bases). The CDR3 loop spans 13 amino acids. V dropped 6 bases and J dropped 7 bases, with 13 bases sitting between them. Germline assignment: CDR1 MNHEY and CDR2 SVGAGI. The CDR3 reads CASRAQGKQPQHF. CDR3 coding DNA: TGTGCCAGCAGAGCTCAGGGTAAGCAGCCCCAGCATTTT.

V and J are TRBV19 and TRBJ2-1; TRBD1 might be the D (5 bases). The CDR3 has 15 residues. Germline CDR1 and CDR2: LNHDA and SQIVND (reference sequence). Trimming removed 6 bases at V and 2 bases at J, with 14 bases between. The CDR3 spells CASSPRQTAYNEQFF. The CDR3 coding sequence is TGTGCCAGTAGCCCCCGCCAGACAGCCTACAATGAGCAGTTCTTC.

This clone is a singleton in its sample. The chain has TRBV5-1 and TRBJ2-7; D is undetermined. The CDR3 loop spans 14 amino acids. Germline lookup yields CDR1 SGHRS and CDR2 YFSETQ. Trimming cost V 2 bases and J 2 bases, with 11 bases left between them. CDR3 coding DNA: TGCGCCAGCAGCTTCCCAGGTTCCACCTACGAGCAGTACTTC. This codes for CASSFPGSTYEQYF. The full variable domain, its missing parts supplied by reference TRBV5-1 and TRBJ2-7, is KAGVTQTPRYLIKTRGQQVTLSCSPISGHRSVSWYQQTPGQGLQFLFEYFSETQRNKGNFPGRFSGRQFSNSRSEMNVSTLELGDSALYLCASSFPGSTYEQYFGPGTRLTVT.

This chain links TRBV6-5 with TRBJ2-1; D unresolved. The CDR3 sequence is 11 residues long. Trimming cost V 6 bases and J 5 bases, with 5 bases left between them. Germline V gene data show CDR1 as MNHEY and CDR2 as SVGAGI. CDR3 sequence (DNA): TGTGCCAGCAGACGCCACAATGAGCAGTTCTTC. Protein sequence: CASRRHNEQFF.

The chain recombines TRBV4-2 with TRBJ1-5, with D tentatively TRBD1 (6 bases). The ends were cut back, 4 bases at V and 2 bases at J, with 12 bases in the middle. The CDR3 contains 15 residues. The germline gives CDR1 LGHNA, CDR2 YNFKEQ. CDR3 nucleotides: TGTGCCAGCAGCCGGGGGCCCGACGGCAATCAGCCCCAGCATTTT. Its translation: CASSRGPDGNQPQHF.

V usage is TRBV19 and J usage is TRBJ2-7; unclear D gene. Trimming shortened V by 1 base and J by 3 bases, and 10 bases separated the two germline ends. From germline, CDR1 is LNHDA and CDR2 SQIVND (reference sequence). The CDR3 extends over 14 amino acids. The CDR3 region is CASSIGRQFYEQYF. The CDR3 bases are TGTGCCAGTAGTATAGGTCGGCAGTTCTACGAGCAGTACTTC.

This rearrangement joins TRBV7-9 to TRBJ2-1; 7 positions agree with TRBD1. CDR3 length equals 14 residues. The V gene's germline CDR1 is SEHNR and CDR2 FQNEAQ (reference sequence). With 3 bases clipped from V and 4 bases from J, the junction kept 3 bases outside the gene matches. The CDR3 sequence: CASSLDRSYNEQFF. The CDR3 bases are TGTGCCAGCAGCTTGGACAGGTCGTACAATGAGCAGTTCTTC.

The chain recombines TRBV4-1 with TRBJ1-4; 7 nucleotides align to TRBD1. The CDR3 has 14 residues. Germline V lookup: CDR1 MGHRA, CDR2 YSYEKL. The J segment lost 6 bases and the V segment lost 4 bases, leaving 5 bases of the junction unmatched. CDR3 sequence reads: CASSPYDRDEKLFF. CDR3 DNA sequence: TGCGCCAGCAGCCCCTACGACAGGGATGAAAAACTGTTTTTT.

The gene calls are TRBV27 and TRBJ1-1, with D hard to call. This CDR3 is built from 11 residues. V gave up 8 bases and J gave up 0 bases, with 4 bases separating them. The germline V gene has CDR1 MNHEY and CDR2 SMNVEV (reference sequence). CDR3 protein: CASGVNTEAFF. The DNA of the CDR3 is TGTGCCAGCGGAGTGAACACTGAAGCTTTCTTT.

The V call is TRBV7-2, the J call TRBJ2-2, with unresolved D. The V gene lost 1 base and the J gene lost 7 bases, with 4 bases spanning the gap. In germline, CDR1 is SGHTA, CDR2 FQGNSA. The CDR3 has 12 amino acids. CDR3 nucleotide sequence: TGTGCCAGCAGCTTAGTCATCGGGGAGCTGTTTTTT. Its protein is CASSLVIGELFF.

This sequence joins TRBV9 and TRBJ1-2, with D unresolved. Looked up from germline, CDR1 is SGDLS and CDR2 is YYNGEE. With 0 bases removed from V and 4 bases from J, the gap between germline ends came to 4 bases. This CDR3 is built from 12 residues. The CDR3 DNA sequence: TGTGCCAGCAGCGTAGGACCCTATGGCTACACCTTC. This encodes CASSVGPYGYTF.

V gene TRBV18 combines with J gene TRBJ1-4; 7 bases align to TRBD1. The CDR3 has 14 amino acids. Germline V gene data show CDR1 as KGHSH and CDR2 as LQKENI. Losses at the gene ends were 5 bases for V and 4 bases for J; bases not matched to a gene: 4. CDR3 protein: CASSTGTVNEKLFF. The CDR3 DNA is TGTGCCAGCTCAACCGGGACAGTTAATGAAAAACTGTTTTTT.

The table lists this clone with a few counts. The chain has TRBV11-2 and TRBJ1-2; 9 positions match TRBD1. V was pared by 4 bases and J by 4 bases, with 7 bases of the junction left unmatched. Per germline, CDR1 SGHAT and CDR2 FQNNGV. CDR3 size: 15 residues. CDR3 residues: CASSSGQGDFYGYTF. The CDR3 region has the DNA TGTGCCAGCAGCTCGGGACAGGGAGATTTCTATGGCTACACCTTC.

The rearrangement uses TRBV5-5 and TRBJ2-3, with 7 positions matching TRBD1. CDR3 length: 14 residues. Germline assignment: CDR1 SGHKS and CDR2 YYEKEE (reference sequence). V gave up 1 base and J gave up 6 bases; unmatched junction bases: 5. Here the CDR3 reads CASSLTGDLDTQYF. The DNA for the CDR3 is TGTGCCAGCAGCTTGACAGGGGACCTTGATACGCAGTATTTT.

The V gene is TRBV3-1 (or the pseudogene TRBV3-2), the J gene TRBJ1-2; D gene ambiguous. The CDR3 sequence is 14 residues long. Germline-derived CDR1 and CDR2 are LGHDT and YNNKEL (reference sequence). The germline V and J ends were trimmed by 5 bases and 0 bases, with 10 bases remaining between them. The chain's CDR3 is CASSWTVPNYGYTF. The DNA of the CDR3 is TGTGCCAGCAGCTGGACGGTACCTAACTATGGCTACACCTTC.

V is TRBV6-5 and J is TRBJ1-2; D is perhaps TRBD1 (5 bases). The germline gives CDR1 MNHEY, CDR2 SVGAGI. Trimming stripped 6 bases from V and 8 bases from J, with 13 bases between. The CDR3 sequence is 12 residues long. In nucleotides, the CDR3 is TGTGCCAGCAGGTTGGCAGGGAAGGGCTACACCTTC. Amino acids: CASRLAGKGYTF.